One and the same sample provided the 17 T cell receptor beta chains below, sequenced in a study of T cells in Graves' hyperthyroidism and ophthalmopathy. Amplification targeted TCR beta CDR3 regions from RNA transcripts. Primed by the HTBI set, a first-round RT-PCR was run on the TCR CDR3. TCRdb fed the multiplex PCR reads into MiXCR, producing one record per CDR3 protein. The table has about 250,000 distinct CDR3 sequences, approximately 25% seen once. The sample taken for sequencing was blood. These receptors were collected from a woman between 40 and 50 years old with Graves' ophthalmopathy.

This clonotype occurred many times. This chain links TRBV4-2 with TRBJ2-2; 9 nucleotides agree with TRBD1. The V gene's germline CDR1 is LGHNA and CDR2 YNFKEQ. V was clipped by 2 bases and J by 4 bases; unmatched bases: 2. The CDR3 spans 15 residues. The CDR3 is CASSQPGQGTGELFF. CDR3 nucleotides: TGTGCCAGCAGCCAACCGGGACAGGGCACCGGGGAGCTGTTTTTT.

This clonotype was counted only a few times. This chain joins TRBV3-1 and TRBJ2-7, with 11 positions matching TRBD2. The V gene's germline CDR1 is LGHDT and CDR2 YNNKEL (reference sequence). The CDR3 is made up of 17 amino acids. V gave up 1 base and J gave up 8 bases; unmatched junction bases: 13. The CDR3: CASSQGSGSGRGGKQYF. For the CDR3, the DNA is TGTGCCAGCAGCCAAGGGTCCGGTAGCGGGAGGGGGGGGAAGCAGTACTTC.

This clonotype was seen at least ten times. This rearrangement joins TRBV12-3 or TRBV12-4 to TRBJ1-5; 11 bases are shared with TRBD1. Unmatched junction bases numbered 6, after V lost 8 bases and J lost 6 bases. This CDR3 contains 14 residues. CDR3 in amino acids: CASQLGTGGQPQHF. The CDR3 nucleotides read TGTGCCAGCCAATTAGGGACAGGGGGTCAGCCCCAGCATTTT.

This clonotype was picked up many times. V and J are TRBV27 and TRBJ1-5, with 11 nucleotides matching TRBD1. Germline lookup yields CDR1 MNHEY and CDR2 SMNVEV (reference sequence). Trimming took 7 bases from V and 5 from J; bases not matched to a gene: 4. The CDR3 is made up of 14 amino acids. CDR3 coding DNA: TGTGCCAGCAAGGGACAGGGGGTCTATCAGCCCCAGCATTTT. Residues: CASKGQGVYQPQHF.

This clonotype was counted a single time. The chain couples TRBV15 to TRBJ2-5; D call uncertain. The CDR3 sequence is 13 residues long. From germline, CDR1 is LNHNV and CDR2 YYDKDF (reference sequence). V lost 1 base to trimming and J lost 5 bases, with 8 bases between them. The CDR3 DNA sequence: TGTGCCACCAGCAGAGGGGTGCAGGAGACCCAGTACTTC. This sequence encodes CATSRGVQETQYF. The full variable domain, in which reference TRBV15 and TRBJ2-5 provide the parts outside the CDR3, is DAMVIQNPRYQVTQFGKPVTLSCSQTLNHNVMYWYQQKSSQAPKLLFHYYDKDFNNEADTPDNFQSRRPNTSFCFLDIRSPGLGDTAMYLCATSRGVQETQYFGPGTRLLVL.

In this sample, this clonotype turned up many times. The rearrangement uses TRBV15 and TRBJ2-2; 10 nucleotides align to TRBD2. The J segment lost 4 bases and the V segment lost 4 bases, leaving 6 bases of the junction unmatched. CDR1 and CDR2 from the germline V gene are LNHNV and YYDKDF (reference sequence). CDR3 length equals 16 residues. The CDR3 reads CATSKPSGSSTGELFF. The DNA of the CDR3 is TGTGCCACCAGCAAGCCTAGCGGGAGCAGCACCGGGGAGCTGTTTTTT.

This clonotype was seen repeatedly, ten times or more. One base away lies a much larger clone, so this may be a sequencing read error. The V call is TRBV7-2, the J call TRBJ1-1, with D hard to call. V was shortened by 6 bases and J by 11 bases, with 19 bases between the two germline ends. The CDR3 is 13 residues long. CDR1 is SGHTA and CDR2 is FQGNSA in the germline V gene. CDR3 amino acids: CASRHRLIPDAFF. The CDR3 region has the DNA TGTGCCAGCAGGCATCGGCTCATCCCAGATGCTTTCTTT.

This clonotype was detected ten times or more. The CDR3 region is CASSLVPADYEQYF. DNA of the CDR3: TGCGCCAGCAGCTTAGTCCCAGCGGACTACGAGCAGTACTTC. The chain combines TRBV5-1 with TRBJ2-7; D possibly corresponds to TRBD2 (5 bases). Germline lookup yields CDR1 SGHRS and CDR2 YFSETQ. Trimming cost V 2 bases and J 3 bases, with 12 bases left between them. The CDR3 extends over 14 amino acids.

This clonotype was seen at least ten times. The chain is built from TRBV5-6 and TRBJ2-7; 15 nucleotides align to TRBD2. This CDR3 region has 18 residues. The ends lost 1 base at V and 5 bases at J; junction bases unmatched: 10. From germline, CDR1 is SGHDT and CDR2 YYEEEE. CDR3 nucleotides: TGTGCCAGCAGCTTGTTTGGACTAGCGGGAGGGCCGTGGAACGAGCAGTACTTC. As protein: CASSLFGLAGGPWNEQYF.

This clonotype was observed many times. The chain links TRBV6-1 to TRBJ1-2, with D perhaps matching TRBD1 (6 bases). Germline CDR1 reads MNHNS; CDR2 reads SASEGT. The CDR3 runs 15 residues. The V end lost 4 bases, the J end lost 0 bases, and 12 bases lay between the germline ends. DNA of the CDR3: TGTGCCAGCAGTGTTTCAGGGGCCTCTAACTATGGCTACACCTTC. This codes for CASSVSGASNYGYTF.

This clonotype was seen many times. The chain recombines TRBV27 with TRBJ2-5; 9 nucleotides agree with TRBD2. V trimming: 5 bases; J trimming: 5 bases; junction bases outside the gene matches: 9. Germline V gives CDR1 MNHEY, CDR2 SMNVEV (reference sequence). The length of the CDR3 is 15 residues. CDR3 DNA sequence: TGTGCCAGCAGTCCAATAGCGGGAGTGGTGGAGACCCAGTACTTC. Its protein is CASSPIAGVVETQYF.

This clonotype was counted ten times or more. The chain joins TRBV19 to TRBJ2-7, with 12 bases aligning to TRBD2. The CDR3 length is 12 residues. The trim removed 10 bases at V and 4 bases at J, leaving 2 bases unmatched. Per the germline V gene, CDR1 is LNHDA and CDR2 is SQIVND (reference sequence). The CDR3 DNA reads TGTGCCACGACTAGCGGGAGTTACGAGCAGTACTTC. Protein: CATTSGSYEQYF.

This clonotype was seen at least ten times. The CDR3 DNA is TGTGCCAGCAGTCCCGACAGAAACTATGGCTACACCTTC. Translating gives CASSPDRNYGYTF. The rearrangement links TRBV6-5 to TRBJ1-2, with D possibly TRBD1 on 5 matching bases. This CDR3 has 13 residues. Trimming shortened V by 5 bases and J by 2 bases, and 9 bases separated the two germline ends. Germline CDR1 reads MNHEY; CDR2 reads SVGAGI.

This clonotype was detected many times. CDR3 region: CSAMVPIYEQYF. CDR3 nucleotide sequence: TGCAGTGCTATGGTCCCTATTTACGAGCAGTACTTC. The chain combines TRBV20-1 with TRBJ2-7; no firm D call. With 4 bases removed from V and 4 bases from J, the gap between germline ends came to 11 bases. From germline, CDR1 is DFQATT and CDR2 SNEGSKA (reference sequence). There are 12 residues in the CDR3.

This clonotype was counted at least ten times. The gene calls are TRBV7-8 and TRBJ2-5; D is possibly TRBD2 (6 bases). Germline V gene sequence: CDR1 SGHVS, CDR2 FQNEAQ. This CDR3 has 18 residues. Trimming stripped 1 base from V and 1 base from J, with 19 bases between. The CDR3 nucleotides read TGTGCCAGCAGCTTAGACCCACTAGCCCTTTTTTCCCAAGAGACCCAGTACTTC. It is translated as CASSLDPLALFSQETQYF.

V usage is TRBV19 and J usage is TRBJ2-5; D uncertain. V lost 3 bases and J lost 4, with 9 bases in between. This CDR3 spans 13 amino acids. Looked up from germline, CDR1 is LNHDA and CDR2 is SQIVND (reference sequence). Written as DNA, the CDR3 is TGTGCCAGTAGTATTTCCTGGGGAGAGACCCAGTACTTC. Protein: CASSISWGETQYF.

This clonotype occurred many times. J is TRBJ2-6 and V is TRBV28; D uncertain. CDR3 length equals 14 residues. Germline V gives CDR1 MDHEN, CDR2 SYDVKM. Trimming pared 10 bases from V and 4 bases from J, leaving 14 bases between. CDR3 residues: CATSGALGANVLTF. In DNA form, the CDR3 reads TGTGCCACCTCCGGAGCTCTGGGGGCCAACGTCCTGACTTTC.